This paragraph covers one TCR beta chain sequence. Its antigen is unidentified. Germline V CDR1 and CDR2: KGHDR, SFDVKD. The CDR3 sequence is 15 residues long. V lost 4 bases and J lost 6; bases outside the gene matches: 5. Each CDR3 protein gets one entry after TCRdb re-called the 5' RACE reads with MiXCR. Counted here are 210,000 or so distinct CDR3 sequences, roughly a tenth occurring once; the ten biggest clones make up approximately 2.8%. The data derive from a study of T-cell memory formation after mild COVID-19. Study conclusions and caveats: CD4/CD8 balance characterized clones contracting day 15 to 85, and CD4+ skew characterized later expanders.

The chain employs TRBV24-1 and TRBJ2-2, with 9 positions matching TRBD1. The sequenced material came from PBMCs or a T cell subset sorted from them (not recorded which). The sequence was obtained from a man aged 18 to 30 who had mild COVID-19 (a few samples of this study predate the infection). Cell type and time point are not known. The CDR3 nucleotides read TGTGCCACCAGTGACCCGGGACAGGGCGCCGGGGAGCTGTTTTTT. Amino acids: CATSDPGQGAGELFF.